This T cell receptor (beta chain) was sequenced during a study of T cell repertoires in cytomegalovirus infection. Study-level information: CMV infection plus the matching HLA type was flagged by public TCR beta signatures.

Per germline, CDR1 SGHTA and CDR2 FQGNSA. CDR3 length: 14 residues. Trimming pared 5 bases from V and 4 bases from J, leaving 14 bases between. Findings and caveats of the study: HLA-C-restricted, CMV-specific TCR beta clonotypes were dominant ex vivo. Accumulated public TCR beta family frequency recognized individuals carrying CMV together with the relevant HLA.

The table lists this clonotype with many counts. Its antigen is as yet unknown. TCRdb analysed the reads with MiXCR anew, one entry per CDR3 protein. There are 150,000 to 200,000 distinct CDR3 sequences in the sample; 13% to 15% occur only once, and around 27% lies in the top ten. The source is a human donor in good health (CMV status not recorded). Some clones in this sample may be carry-over from other donors' samples. The V call is TRBV7-2, the J call TRBJ1-2; D is uncertain. Source material: PBMCs. CDR3 amino acids: CASSPPESFYGYTF. The DNA for the CDR3 is TGTGCCAGCAGCCCTCCCGAGTCATTCTATGGCTACACCTTC.